This entry concerns a single T cell receptor (beta chain). Clones were read by immunoSEQ multiplex PCR, and TCRdb kept only the in-frame ones, dropping some. The sample consists of over 150,000 clones, less than 80% of them appearing once. This sample is drawn from a study of blood T cell repertoires in COVID-19. Turning to the study itself: T cells, B-cell-depleted T cells, or PBMCs provided the cDNA or gDNA that served as material.

Assignments of participants to cohorts depended upon their own reported clinical history. With V trimmed by 4 bases and J by 1 base, 4 bases remained unmatched. The germline V gene encodes CDR1 SGHRS and CDR2 YFSETQ. The CDR3 runs to 14 residues. The clonotype comes from a woman in her 70s in a cohort exposed to, infected with or recovered from COVID-19 (not recorded which). The sample was PBMCs or T cells enriched from blood (not recorded which). The J gene is TRBJ1-2, the V gene TRBV5-1; 7 nucleotides match TRBD1. CDR3 residues: CASSPGTDNYGYTF. The CDR3 DNA reads as TGCGCCAGCAGCCCCGGGACAGATAACTATGGCTACACCTTC.